The 2 T cell receptor beta chains given below trace back to one sample, sequenced in a study of graft-versus-host responses after intestinal transplantation. The repertoire was sequenced with immunoSEQ multiplex PCR; TCRdb's copy has only in-frame clones and lacks some. The table lists 35,000 to 45,000 clones, roughly 91% of them singletons. Here the sequenced sample was PBMCs, taken 524 days after transplant. Receptors were obtained from a human patient who received an intestinal transplant, so some T cells may come from the graft donor.

Here the CDR3 reads CASSIDRGVGTEAFF. CDR3 nucleotides: TGTGCCAGCAGTATTGACAGGGGTGTGGGCACTGAAGCTTTCTTT. The V and J genes are TRBV2 and TRBJ1-1; 8 bases agree with TRBD1. There are 15 residues in the CDR3. V shed 5 bases and J 4 bases; nucleotides not matched to a gene: 9. Germline loops: CDR1 SNHLY, CDR2 FYNNEI.

The chain joins TRBV6-6 to TRBJ2-7, with TRBD1 matching over 10 bases. V lost 5 bases to trimming and J lost 2 bases; unmatched junction nucleotides: 6. CDR1 and CDR2 from the germline V gene are MNHNY and SVGAGI (reference sequence). The CDR3 spans 15 residues. The CDR3 loop is CASSPRDRGPYEQYF. Written as DNA, the CDR3 is TGTGCCAGCAGTCCCCGGGACAGGGGCCCCTACGAGCAGTACTTC.